These 19 T cell receptor beta chains were all obtained from the same sample, sequenced in a study of blood T cell repertoires in COVID-19. The protocol was immunoSEQ multiplex PCR, while the TCRdb copy is restricted to in-frame clones and leaves out a portion. The sample holds about 340,000 clones, around 83% seen once. The source material was peripheral blood. These receptors came from a man aged 25-45 years with active or convalescent COVID-19.

The V gene is TRBV4-1, the J gene TRBJ2-7; 12 nucleotides align to TRBD2. Germline assignment: CDR1 MGHRA and CDR2 YSYEKL. The trim removed 0 bases at V and 2 bases at J, leaving 8 bases unmatched. The CDR3 loop spans 18 amino acids. CDR3 amino acids: CASSQDLLAGGSAYEQYF. In DNA form, the CDR3 reads TGCGCCAGCAGCCAAGATTTGCTAGCGGGGGGGTCCGCCTACGAGCAGTACTTC.

The chain joins TRBV29-1 to TRBJ2-5; D not certain. Germline V gives CDR1 SQVTM, CDR2 ANQGSEA. The germline V and J ends were trimmed by 5 bases and 5 bases, with 6 bases remaining between them. The CDR3 contains 10 residues. CDR3 protein: CSVRGETQYF. Written as DNA, the CDR3 is TGCAGCGTTCGAGGTGAGACCCAGTACTTC.

The chain uses TRBV27 and TRBJ2-1; 11 nucleotides line up with TRBD2. Germline CDR1 and CDR2: MNHEY and SMNVEV (reference sequence). The CDR3 has 18 amino acids. Trimming took 0 bases from V and 6 from J; bases not matched to a gene: 10. The CDR3 protein is CASSLSLAGVGKGNEQFF. Here the CDR3 DNA reads TGTGCCAGCAGTTTATCACTAGCGGGAGTGGGGAAGGGCAATGAGCAGTTCTTC.

J is TRBJ1-1 and V is TRBV2; weak D call: TRBD1 (6 bases). Trimming took 2 bases from V and 2 from J, leaving 9 bases between them. Germline V lookup: CDR1 SNHLY, CDR2 FYNNEI. CDR3 length: 14 amino acids. The CDR3 DNA reads TGTGCCAGCAGTGAATGGGACACAAACACTGAAGCTTTCTTT. Translating gives CASSEWDTNTEAFF.

The rearrangement uses TRBV19 and TRBJ2-3; TRBD2 agrees at 9 bases. CDR1 is LNHDA and CDR2 is SQIVND in the germline V gene (reference sequence). The CDR3 loop spans 20 amino acids. The ends lost 5 bases at V and 5 bases at J; junction bases unmatched: 23. For the CDR3, the DNA is TGTGCCAGTAGTCCCTACGGGAACGCTGGACGGAGCGGGGGGCGAGATACGCAGTATTTT. It codes for CASSPYGNAGRSGGRDTQYF.

This clone was counted a few times. V is TRBV28 and J is TRBJ1-1; 9 bases agree with TRBD1. V shed 5 bases, J shed 4 bases, and the junction held 8 bases outside the gene matches. CDR1 and CDR2 (germline): MDHEN, SYDVKM. This CDR3 is 15 amino acids long. CDR3 in DNA: TGTGCCAGCAGTCCTCGACAGGGGGTGGGCACTGAAGCTTTCTTT. Translation gives CASSPRQGVGTEAFF.

The chain carries TRBV4-1 and TRBJ1-4; no clear D. The germline V gene encodes CDR1 MGHRA and CDR2 YSYEKL. This CDR3 has 15 residues. Trimming removed 1 base at V and 8 bases at J, with 14 bases between. CDR3 sequence reads: CASSQVAANEEKLFF. The CDR3 bases are TGCGCCAGCAGCCAAGTAGCTGCGAACGAAGAAAAACTGTTTTTT.

This sequence joins TRBV7-2 and TRBJ1-2, with D maybe TRBD1 (5 bases). CDR1 is SGHTA, CDR2 FQGNSA, per germline. This CDR3 spans 13 amino acids. Between the trimmed V and J ends, which lost 1 base and 8 bases, there was a span of 11 bases. The CDR3 DNA sequence: TGTGCCAGCAGCTTAGAAGGGGTACGCGGCTACACCTTC. Translating gives CASSLEGVRGYTF.

The chain is built from TRBV2 and TRBJ1-3; D not resolved. V lost 4 bases and J 2 bases, leaving 15 bases between the germline ends. CDR3 length: 16 amino acids. Germline CDR1 and CDR2: SNHLY and FYNNEI. Written as DNA, the CDR3 is TGTGCCAGCAGTGGGAGTCGAATCCATCCTGGAAACACCATATATTTT. Its protein product is CASSGSRIHPGNTIYF.

The chain links TRBV6-1 to TRBJ2-7, with a possible D match to TRBD1 (6 bases). The germline CDR1 and CDR2 sequences are MNHNS and SASEGT. This CDR3 has 16 residues. With 2 bases removed from V and 7 bases from J, the gap between germline ends came to 21 bases. CDR3 amino acids: CASSERAGASKGEQYF. CDR3 bases: TGTGCCAGCAGTGAAAGGGCAGGGGCCTCGAAAGGGGAGCAGTACTTC.

The chain joins TRBV7-2 to TRBJ2-7; TRBD2 agrees at 7 bases. The CDR3 covers 14 residues. V was pared by 4 bases and J by 4 bases, with 7 bases of the junction left unmatched. From germline, CDR1 is SGHTA and CDR2 FQGNSA. In DNA, the CDR3 is TGTGCCAGCAGCTCGGGAGGCCTAGCGTACGAGCAGTACTTC. It translates to CASSSGGLAYEQYF.

This clone was found once. The J gene is TRBJ2-7, the V gene TRBV5-1; D may be TRBD1 (5 bases). The germline CDR1 and CDR2 sequences are SGHRS and YFSETQ. The CDR3 has 13 residues. V gave up 3 bases and J gave up 1 base, with 8 bases separating them. CDR3 DNA sequence: TGCGCCAGCAGCTCAGACAGATCCTACGAGCAGTACTTC. This translates into CASSSDRSYEQYF.

This clone has a single count. The rearrangement links TRBV19 to TRBJ2-2, with D maybe TRBD2 (7 bases). Between the trimmed V and J ends, which lost 4 bases and 6 bases, there was a span of 18 bases. CDR1 is LNHDA and CDR2 is SQIVND in the germline V gene (reference sequence). This CDR3 has 16 amino acids. The CDR3 reads CASSNGGGARSGELFF. CDR3 coding DNA: TGTGCCAGTAGTAATGGCGGGGGCGCTCGGTCCGGGGAGCTGTTTTTT.

The chain has TRBV6-5 and TRBJ1-4; a weak D match, TRBD1 (6 bases). CDR1 is MNHEY, CDR2 SVGAGI, per germline. V lost 6 bases to trimming and J lost 11 bases, with 13 bases between them. The length of the CDR3 is 12 residues. In DNA form, the CDR3 reads TGTGCCAGCAGCCCGGACAGAGAGAAACTGTTTTTT. Its translation is CASSPDREKLFF.

The CDR3 loop reads CSVEGSPRRGGSTDTQYF. CDR3 in DNA: TGCAGCGTTGAAGGAAGCCCCCGGAGGGGCGGGTCCACAGATACGCAGTATTTT. The rearrangement links TRBV29-1 to TRBJ2-3, with D maybe TRBD2 (6 bases). Trimming removed 1 base at V and 2 bases at J, with 22 bases between. The CDR3 sequence is 18 residues long. Germline CDR1 SQVTM, CDR2 ANQGSEA.

The chain employs TRBV15 and TRBJ2-7, with 10 bases matching TRBD2. Germline V CDR1 and CDR2: LNHNV, YYDKDF (reference sequence). With 1 base clipped from V and 5 bases from J, the junction kept 8 bases outside the gene matches. This CDR3 comprises 16 residues. The CDR3 DNA reads TGTGCCACCAGCAGAGGCGGGACTAGCGCTGAAAACGAGCAGTACTTC. This encodes CATSRGGTSAENEQYF.

The genes are TRBV9 and TRBJ1-1; a weak D match, TRBD1 (6 bases). Trimming took off 3 bases at V and 10 bases at J, with 19 bases between the two ends. Germline CDR1 SGDLS, CDR2 YYNGEE. The CDR3 has 14 residues. CDR3 bases: TGTGCCAGCAGCGCCCAAACCCGGGGGGCCGGAGCTTTCTTT. Translating gives CASSAQTRGAGAFF.

With respect to this clone: The sample has other DNA sequences that encode this CDR3 too. The V and J genes are TRBV7-2 and TRBJ2-7, with unresolved D. The CDR3 has 12 residues. Germline V gives CDR1 SGHTA, CDR2 FQGNSA. V dropped 1 base and J dropped 6 bases, with 7 bases sitting between them. CDR3 sequence reads: CASSLGRSEQYF. CDR3 bases: TGTGCCAGCAGCTTAGGGAGATCCGAGCAGTACTTC. Supplemented by reference TRBV7-2 and TRBJ2-7, the full variable domain reads GAGVSQSPSNKVTEKGKDVELRCDPISGHTALYWYRQSLGQGLEFLIYFQGNSAPDKSGLPSDRFSAERTGGSVSTLTIQRTQQEDSAVYLCASSLGRSEQYFGPGTRLTVT.

The chain combines TRBV30 with TRBJ2-3; tentative D call: TRBD2 (5 bases). Per the germline V gene, CDR1 is GTSNPN and CDR2 is SVGIG (reference sequence). Trimming shortened V by 4 bases and J by 6 bases, and 14 bases separated the two germline ends. This CDR3 has 13 amino acids. The CDR3 nucleotides are TGTGCCTGGACTCCCGCGGGTCCGGATACGCAGTATTTT. Protein sequence: CAWTPAGPDTQYF.